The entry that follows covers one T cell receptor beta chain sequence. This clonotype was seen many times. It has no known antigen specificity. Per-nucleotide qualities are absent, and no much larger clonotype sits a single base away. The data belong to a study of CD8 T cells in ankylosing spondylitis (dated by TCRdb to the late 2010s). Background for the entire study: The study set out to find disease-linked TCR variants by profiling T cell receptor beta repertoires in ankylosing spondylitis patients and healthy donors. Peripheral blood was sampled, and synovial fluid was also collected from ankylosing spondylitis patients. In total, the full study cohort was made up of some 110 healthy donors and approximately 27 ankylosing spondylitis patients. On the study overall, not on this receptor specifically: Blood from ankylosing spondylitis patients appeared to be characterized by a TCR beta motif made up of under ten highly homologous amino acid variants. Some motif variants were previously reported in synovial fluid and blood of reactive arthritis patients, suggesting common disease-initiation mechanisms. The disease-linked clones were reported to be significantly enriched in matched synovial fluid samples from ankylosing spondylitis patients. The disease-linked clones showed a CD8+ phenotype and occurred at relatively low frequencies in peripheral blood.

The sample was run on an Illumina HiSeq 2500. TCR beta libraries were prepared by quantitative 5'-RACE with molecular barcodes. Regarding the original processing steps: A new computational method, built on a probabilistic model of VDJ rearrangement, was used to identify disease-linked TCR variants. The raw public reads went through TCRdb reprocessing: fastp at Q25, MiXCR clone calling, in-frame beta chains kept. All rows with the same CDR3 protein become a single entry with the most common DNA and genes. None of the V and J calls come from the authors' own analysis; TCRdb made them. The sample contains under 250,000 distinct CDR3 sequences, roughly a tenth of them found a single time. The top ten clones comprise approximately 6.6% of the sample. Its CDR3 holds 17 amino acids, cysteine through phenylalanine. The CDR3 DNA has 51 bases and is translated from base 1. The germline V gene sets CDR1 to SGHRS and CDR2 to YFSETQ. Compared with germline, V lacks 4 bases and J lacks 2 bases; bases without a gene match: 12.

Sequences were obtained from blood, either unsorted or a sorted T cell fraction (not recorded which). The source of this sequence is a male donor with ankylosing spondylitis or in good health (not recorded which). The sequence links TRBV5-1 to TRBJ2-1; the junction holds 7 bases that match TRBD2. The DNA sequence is TGCGCCAGCAGCGATCCCGTAGGGGAGGGCCCCTACAATGAGCAGTTCTTC. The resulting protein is CASSDPVGEGPYNEQFF.